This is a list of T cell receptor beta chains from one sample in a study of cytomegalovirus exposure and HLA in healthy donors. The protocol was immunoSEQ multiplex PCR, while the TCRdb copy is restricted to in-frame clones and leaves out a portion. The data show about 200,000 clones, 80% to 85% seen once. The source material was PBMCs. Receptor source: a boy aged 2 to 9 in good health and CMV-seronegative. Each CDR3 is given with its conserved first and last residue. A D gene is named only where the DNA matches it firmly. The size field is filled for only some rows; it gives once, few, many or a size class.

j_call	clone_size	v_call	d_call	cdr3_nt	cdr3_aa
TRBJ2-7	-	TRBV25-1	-	TGTGCCAGCAGTGAATGGAGGGCAGGGACCTACGAGCAGTACTTC	CASSEWRAGTYEQYF
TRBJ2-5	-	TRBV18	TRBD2	TGTGCCAGCTCACCCCGGGGGGTACAAGAGACCCAGTACTTC	CASSPRGVQETQYF
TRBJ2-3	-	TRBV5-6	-	TGTGCCAGCACCCTCCAGGGGGATACGCAGTATTTT	CASTLQGDTQYF
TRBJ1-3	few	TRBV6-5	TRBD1	TGTGCCAGCAGGCGGACAGGGGGCGATGGAAACACCATATATTTT	CASRRTGGDGNTIYF
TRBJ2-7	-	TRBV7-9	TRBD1	TGTGCCAGCAGCGTGGTGGGACAGCCCTACGAGCAGTACTTC	CASSVVGQPYEQYF
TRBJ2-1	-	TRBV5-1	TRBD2	TGCGCCAGCAGCTTCGCTCGGGGGGCCTACAATGAGCAGTTCTTC	CASSFARGAYNEQFF
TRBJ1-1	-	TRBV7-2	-	TGTGCCAGCAGCCACGGGGGGCTCACTGAAGCTTTCTTT	CASSHGGLTEAFF
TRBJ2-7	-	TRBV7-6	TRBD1	TGTGCCAGCAGCTTAGTCGCAGGGGGAAGAGAGCAGTACTTC	CASSLVAGGREQYF
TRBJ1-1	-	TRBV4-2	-	TGTGCCAGCAGCCAAGGCCTCAGGGATGGCACTGAAGCTTTCTTT	CASSQGLRDGTEAFF
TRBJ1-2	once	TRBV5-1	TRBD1	TGCGCCAGCAGCCGAACGACAGGGAACTATGGCTACACCTTC	CASSRTTGNYGYTF
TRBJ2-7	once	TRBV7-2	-	TGTGCCAGCAGCTTAAGCCGCTCCGCCTACGAGCAGTACTTC	CASSLSRSAYEQYF
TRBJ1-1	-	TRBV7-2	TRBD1	TGTGCCAGCAGCCTACCCGGGACAGGCAACACTGAAGCTTTCTTT	CASSLPGTGNTEAFF
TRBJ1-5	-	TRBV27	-	TGTGCCAGCAGTTTTAAGCGGTTCAATCAGCCCCAGCATTTT	CASSFKRFNQPQHF
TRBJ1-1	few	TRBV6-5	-	TGTGCCAGCAGTTACTCGATATTCCCGCAGGCTGAAGCTTTCTTT	CASSYSIFPQAEAFF
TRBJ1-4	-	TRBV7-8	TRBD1	TGTGCCAGCTCCCCCTCGACAGGGTGGGAAAAACTGTTTTTT	CASSPSTGWEKLFF
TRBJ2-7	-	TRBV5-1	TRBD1	TGCGCCAGCAGCGGCGCCCCAGGGGGCGAAACGATCTACGAGCAGTACTTC	CASSGAPGGETIYEQYF
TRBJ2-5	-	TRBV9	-	TGTGCCAGCAGCGTAGCTGGGGCGTCCCAAGAGACCCAGTACTTC	CASSVAGASQETQYF
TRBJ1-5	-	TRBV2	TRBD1	TGTGCCAGCAGTAGACAGGGAAGCAATCAGCCCCAGCATTTT	CASSRQGSNQPQHF
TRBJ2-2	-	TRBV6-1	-	TGTGCCAGCAGTGAATTTGGCGGAGCCACCGGGGAGCTGTTTTTT	CASSEFGGATGELFF
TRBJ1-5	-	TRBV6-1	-	TGTGCCAGCAGTGAAGGGTCCTACGGGAGCAATCAGCCCCAGCATTTT	CASSEGSYGSNQPQHF
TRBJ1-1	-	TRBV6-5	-	TGTGCCAGCAGTTCGGCGGCCAGTCTCACTGAAGCTTTCTTT	CASSSAASLTEAFF
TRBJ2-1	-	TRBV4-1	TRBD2	TGCGCCAGCAGCCAAGACTCTCTAGCGGGAGGGGTGGGCAATGAGCAGTTCTTC	CASSQDSLAGGVGNEQFF
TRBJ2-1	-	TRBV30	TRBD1	TGTGCCTGGAGTACCGGGACAGGGGTTACCTACAATGAGCAGTTCTTC	CAWSTGTGVTYNEQFF
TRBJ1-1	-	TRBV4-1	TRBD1	TGCGCCAGCAGCCAGACAGGGGCCCCCTCCGAAGCTTTCTTT	CASSQTGAPSEAFF